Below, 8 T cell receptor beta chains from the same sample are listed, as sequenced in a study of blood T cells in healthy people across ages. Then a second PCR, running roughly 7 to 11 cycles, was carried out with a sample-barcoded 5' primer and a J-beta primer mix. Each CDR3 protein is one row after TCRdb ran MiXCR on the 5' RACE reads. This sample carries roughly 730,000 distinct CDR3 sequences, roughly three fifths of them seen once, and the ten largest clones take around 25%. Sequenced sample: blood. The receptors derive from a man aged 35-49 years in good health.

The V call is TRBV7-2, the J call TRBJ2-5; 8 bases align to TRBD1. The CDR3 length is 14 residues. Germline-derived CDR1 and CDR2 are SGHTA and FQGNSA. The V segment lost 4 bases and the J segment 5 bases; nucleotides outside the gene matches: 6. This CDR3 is CASSSQTGVETQYF. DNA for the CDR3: TGTGCCAGCAGCTCGCAGACAGGGGTGGAGACCCAGTACTTC.

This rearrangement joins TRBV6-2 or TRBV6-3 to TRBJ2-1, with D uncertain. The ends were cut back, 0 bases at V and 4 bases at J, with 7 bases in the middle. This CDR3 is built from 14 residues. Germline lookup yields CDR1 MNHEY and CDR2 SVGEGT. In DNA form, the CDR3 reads TGTGCCAGCAGTTACTCGATGGATTACAATGAGCAGTTCTTC. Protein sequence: CASSYSMDYNEQFF.

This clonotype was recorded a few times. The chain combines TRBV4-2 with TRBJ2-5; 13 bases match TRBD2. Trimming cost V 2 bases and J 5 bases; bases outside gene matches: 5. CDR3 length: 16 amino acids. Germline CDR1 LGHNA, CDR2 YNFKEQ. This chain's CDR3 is CASSQWTSGRGETQYF. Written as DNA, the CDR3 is TGTGCCAGCAGCCAATGGACTAGCGGGAGAGGGGAGACCCAGTACTTC.

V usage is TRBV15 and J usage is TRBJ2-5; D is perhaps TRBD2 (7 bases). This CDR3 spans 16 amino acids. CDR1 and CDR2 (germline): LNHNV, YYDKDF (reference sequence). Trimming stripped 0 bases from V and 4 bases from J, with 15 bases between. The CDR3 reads CATSRDLGGDGETQYF. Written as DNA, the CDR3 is TGTGCCACCAGCAGAGATCTAGGGGGGGACGGAGAGACCCAGTACTTC.

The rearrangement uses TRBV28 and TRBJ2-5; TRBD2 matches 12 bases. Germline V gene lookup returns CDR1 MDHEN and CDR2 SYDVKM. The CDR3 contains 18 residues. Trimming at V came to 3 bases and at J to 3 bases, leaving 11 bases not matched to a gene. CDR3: CASSFVRPGLAGKETQYF. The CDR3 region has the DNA TGTGCCAGCAGTTTTGTCAGGCCCGGACTAGCGGGGAAAGAGACCCAGTACTTC.

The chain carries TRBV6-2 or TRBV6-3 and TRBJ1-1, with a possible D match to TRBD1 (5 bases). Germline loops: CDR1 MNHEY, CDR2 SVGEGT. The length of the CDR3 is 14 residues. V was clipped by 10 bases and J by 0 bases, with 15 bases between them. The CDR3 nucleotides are TGTGCCACCAGGGAGGGGCTGTTGAACACTGAAGCTTTCTTT. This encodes CATREGLLNTEAFF.

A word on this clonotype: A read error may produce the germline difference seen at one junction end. The CDR3 sequence: CASSALASDERYF. The CDR3 DNA sequence: TGTGCCAGCAGCGCACTAGCGTCCGACGAGCGGTACTTC. The chain joins TRBV28 to TRBJ2-7; 7 nucleotides agree with TRBD2. Per germline, CDR1 MDHEN and CDR2 SYDVKM. There are 13 residues in the CDR3.

The CDR3 is CAISDEWAADTQYF. The DNA for the CDR3 is TGTGCCATCAGTGACGAGTGGGCGGCAGATACGCAGTATTTT. The rearrangement joins TRBV10-3 to TRBJ2-3; D remains ambiguous. V was pared by 3 bases and J by 4 bases, with 11 bases between. CDR3 length: 14 amino acids. Germline lookup yields CDR1 ENHRY and CDR2 SYGVKD.